This T cell receptor (beta chain) was retrieved from a study of blood T cell repertoires in COVID-19. Study in general: In each case, the material was cDNA or gDNA derived from T cells, B-cell-depleted T cells, or PBMCs.

Generated by immunoSEQ multiplex PCR, the TCRdb table keeps only in-frame clones and is missing some. The sample holds 15,000 to 20,000 clones, nearly 90% seen once. The TCR originated in a human donor with active COVID-19. The donor label of this sample is uncertain. Sample: peripheral blood.

The DNA of the CDR3 is TGTGCCAGCAGCCCTGACACATTATACGAGCAGTACTTC. Its protein product is CASSPDTLYEQYF. The J gene is TRBJ2-7, the V gene TRBV7-8; no definite D call. This CDR3 is built from 13 residues. CDR1 is SGHVS and CDR2 is FQNEAQ in the germline V gene. V lost 5 bases and J lost 4, with 12 bases in between.